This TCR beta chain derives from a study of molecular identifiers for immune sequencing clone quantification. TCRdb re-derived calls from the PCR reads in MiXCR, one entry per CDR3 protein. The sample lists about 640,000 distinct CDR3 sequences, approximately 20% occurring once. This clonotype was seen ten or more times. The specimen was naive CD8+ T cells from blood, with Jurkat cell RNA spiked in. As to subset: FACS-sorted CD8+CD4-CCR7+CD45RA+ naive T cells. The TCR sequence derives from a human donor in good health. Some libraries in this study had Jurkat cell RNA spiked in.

CDR3: CATSERLAGFDNEQFF. CDR3 DNA sequence: TGTGCCACCAGTGAACGACTAGCGGGATTCGACAATGAGCAGTTCTTC. This chain uses TRBV24-1 with TRBJ2-1; 11 bases match TRBD2. The length of the CDR3 is 16 residues. Germline lookup yields CDR1 KGHDR and CDR2 SFDVKD. With 4 bases clipped from V and 5 bases from J, the junction kept 6 bases outside the gene matches.